Shown below are 8 T cell receptor beta chains from a single sample sequenced in a study of OX40 agonist ivuxolimab in advanced cancers. Method: immunoSEQ multiplex PCR; TCRdb's copy keeps in-frame clones and lacks some. The repertoire has some 20,000 clones, about 70% of them found once; the top ten carry around 30%. This sample comprised CD4+ or CD8+ T cells sorted from blood, obtained in a trial of the OX40 agonist ivuxolimab. The receptor set was obtained from an adult with an advanced solid tumor such as melanoma, head and neck, liver or kidney cancer.

The chain carries TRBV11-2 and TRBJ1-2; 8 bases line up with TRBD1. The CDR3 loop spans 15 amino acids. Germline values: CDR1 SGHAT, CDR2 FQNNGV. V lost 0 bases to trimming and J lost 9 bases; unmatched junction nucleotides: 9. The CDR3 here is CASSLEDRELGSYTF. CDR3 bases: TGTGCCAGCAGCTTAGAGGACAGGGAGTTAGGAAGCTACACCTTC. The full variable domain, completed using reference TRBV11-2 and TRBJ1-2, is EAGVAQSPRYKIIEKRQSVAFWCNPISGHATLYWYQQILGQGPKLLIQFQNNGVVDDSQLPKDRFSAERLKGVDSTLKIQPAKLEDSAVYLCASSLEDRELGSYTFGSGTRLTVV.

This chain uses TRBV29-1 with TRBJ1-1; no clear D gene. CDR1 SQVTM and CDR2 ANQGSEA come from the germline V gene. This CDR3 comprises 13 residues. The V end lost 1 base, the J end lost 0 bases, and 6 bases lay between the germline ends. CDR3 region: CSVEGVMNTEAFF. For the CDR3, the DNA is TGCAGCGTTGAAGGGGTTATGAACACTGAAGCTTTCTTT.

The chain combines TRBV19 with TRBJ1-2; D gene ambiguous. Germline lookup yields CDR1 LNHDA and CDR2 SQIVND (reference sequence). V was cut by 3 bases and J by 4 bases, with 9 bases left in between. This CDR3 has 13 amino acids. The CDR3 sequence is CASSISILYGYTF. Here the CDR3 DNA reads TGTGCCAGTAGTATCAGTATCCTCTATGGCTACACCTTC.

In this sample, this clone turned up a few times. The rearrangement uses TRBV4-3 and TRBJ2-1; no definite D call. Germline V gene lookup returns CDR1 LGHNA and CDR2 YSLEER. Trimming cost V 1 base and J 12 bases, with 10 bases left between them. The CDR3 runs to 12 residues. Here the CDR3 reads CASSQGGERQFF. CDR3 coding DNA: TGCGCCAGCAGCCAAGGGGGTGAGAGGCAGTTCTTC.

The rearrangement uses TRBV7-9 and TRBJ1-4, with TRBD1 identical over 10 bases. Germline CDR1 and CDR2: SEHNR and FQNEAQ (reference sequence). The CDR3 contains 15 residues. The V segment lost 4 bases and the J segment 6 bases; nucleotides outside the gene matches: 5. CDR3 sequence: CASSSRTGGDEKLFF. Written as DNA, the CDR3 is TGTGCCAGCAGCTCTAGGACAGGGGGGGATGAAAAACTGTTTTTT. Complete variable domain (other parts from reference TRBV7-9 and TRBJ1-4): DTGVSQNPRHKITKRGQNVTFRCDPISEHNRLYWYRQTLGQGPEFLTYFQNEAQLEKSRLLSDRFSAERPKGSFSTLEIQRTEQGDSAMYLCASSSRTGGDEKLFFGSGTQLSVL.

The chain carries TRBV27 and TRBJ1-1; no firm D call. There are 14 residues in the CDR3. Per the germline V gene, CDR1 is MNHEY and CDR2 is SMNVEV (reference sequence). V was shortened by 8 bases and J by 0 bases, with 13 bases between the two germline ends. The CDR3 loop reads CASSPGRLNTEAFF. The CDR3 nucleotides are TGTGCCAGCTCACCCGGGCGGTTGAACACTGAAGCTTTCTTT.

The genes are TRBV19 and TRBJ1-5; the D gene is possibly TRBD1 (5 bases). The CDR3 sequence is 14 residues long. Germline assignment: CDR1 LNHDA and CDR2 SQIVND (reference sequence). The V end lost 3 bases, the J end lost 8 bases, and 14 bases lay between the germline ends. For the CDR3, the DNA is TGTGCCAGTAGTATTTGGGGGGTCAGGGAGCCCCAGCATTTT. Its translation is CASSIWGVREPQHF.

V and J are TRBV19 and TRBJ1-1; D unclear. Trimming removed 5 bases at V and 2 bases at J, with 6 bases between. The germline V gene encodes CDR1 LNHDA and CDR2 SQIVND (reference sequence). The CDR3 runs to 12 residues. In nucleotides, the CDR3 is TGTGCCAGTAGTTACAGAAACACTGAAGCTTTCTTT. The encoded protein is CASSYRNTEAFF. The variable domain in full, completed from reference TRBV19 and TRBJ1-1, reads DGGITQSPKYLFRKEGQNVTLSCEQNLNHDAMYWYRQDPGQGLRLIYYSQIVNDFQKGDIAEGYSVSREKKESFPLTVTSAQKNPTAFYLCASSYRNTEAFFGQGTRLTVV.